This T cell receptor (beta chain) was identified during a study of blood T cell repertoires in COVID-19. Overall study context: COVID-19 samples collected from the United States, Italy and Spain covered acute and convalescent phases. In each case, the material was cDNA or gDNA derived from T cells, B-cell-depleted T cells, or PBMCs.

The authors' processing: Amplification of reference gene primers was used by the study to estimate nucleated cell counts. The repertoire was sequenced with immunoSEQ multiplex PCR; TCRdb's copy has only in-frame clones and lacks some. V, J and clone size are those of that table, while D and trimming were read from the DNA. The sample carries about 78,000 clones, roughly 73% recorded once. V dropped 3 bases and J dropped 0; count of bases not matched to a gene: 3. CDR3 length: 16 amino acids. Germline V CDR1 and CDR2: LGHDT, YNNKEL (reference sequence). This sequence joins TRBV3-1 (or the pseudogene TRBV3-2) and TRBJ2-1, with 9 bases identical to TRBD2. Source material: peripheral blood. The clonotype comes from a human donor in a cohort sampled during active COVID-19. CDR3 sequence reads: CASSHDSGGSYNEQFF. The CDR3 region has the DNA TGTGCCAGCAGCCACGATAGCGGGGGCTCCTACAATGAGCAGTTCTTC.